This T cell receptor (beta chain) was retrieved from a study of T cell responses to AZD1222 COVID-19 vaccine. The CDR3 has 12 amino acids. The V gene end was trimmed by 6 bases and the J gene end by 8 bases; junction bases not matched to a gene: 0. Sequencing used immunoSEQ multiplex PCR; TCRdb keeps in-frame clones, though not all of them. The sample records about 82,000 clones, around nine tenths being singletons. Sample: peripheral blood, taken on day 0 of AZD1222 vaccination. The rearrangement links TRBV12-3 or TRBV12-4 to TRBJ2-1; 11 bases match TRBD1. This clonotype was obtained from an adult in good health. CDR3 loop: CASRDRGHEQFF. As DNA, the CDR3 is TGTGCCAGCAGGGACAGGGGGCATGAGCAGTTCTTC.